The sequence of this TCR beta chain was determined in a study of cytomegalovirus exposure and HLA in healthy donors. Findings of the study overall: Analysis performed later found roughly 17,000 TCR beta sequences associated with HLA alleles at 0.05 false discovery rate.

The table lists this clone with a few counts. As yet, its antigen is unknown. The PCR had 60 Vbeta and 13 Jbeta primers. Some clones are missing from TCRdb's copy, which holds only in-frame ones; the method was immunoSEQ multiplex PCR. The sample includes 180,000 or so clones, roughly 9.5% seen only once; the top ten take 1% to 1.5%. Sequenced sample: PBMCs. This receptor was taken from a woman younger than 45 in good health and CMV-seropositive.

The CDR3 protein is CAISEPGETQYF. CDR3 nucleotide sequence: TGTGCCATCAGTGAGCCGGGGGAGACCCAGTACTTC. The genes are TRBV10-3 and TRBJ2-5; perhaps TRBD2 as D (5 bases). Trimming left V 2 bases short and J 5 bases short, with 6 bases between. The germline gives CDR1 ENHRY, CDR2 SYGVKD. CDR3 length equals 12 residues.